These T cell receptor beta chains were read from a single sample in a study of somatic mutations in cytotoxic T cells in rheumatoid arthritis. Sequencing was performed with immunoSEQ multiplex PCR; in TCRdb, only in-frame clones are kept and a portion is missing. The profile covers approximately 11,000 clones, with about 80% appearing a single time and approximately 9.3% taken by the ten largest. The sequenced sample was CD8+ T cells sorted from blood. The source is a woman aged 60-75 years with rheumatoid arthritis. Both conserved end residues are part of each CDR3. Each record gives: D gene, clone size, V gene, J gene, CDR3 DNA, CDR3 protein. D genes are given only for firm matches. The size of a clone is reported for some rows only, either as once, few or many, or as a class for expanded clones.

d_gene: .; abundance: medium-sized; v_gene: TRBV2; j_gene: TRBJ1-1; CDR3nt: TGTGCCAGCAGTATGTCCTACACTGAAGCTTTCTTT; CDR3aa: CASSMSYTEAFF
d_gene: TRBD2; abundance: .; v_gene: TRBV7-6; j_gene: TRBJ2-7; CDR3nt: TGTGCCAGCAGCTTAGAGGCTAGCGGGCATGTCTCCTACGAGCAGTACTTC; CDR3aa: CASSLEASGHVSYEQYF
d_gene: .; abundance: .; v_gene: TRBV7-9; j_gene: TRBJ2-1; CDR3nt: TGTGCCAGCAGCCCCGGGATAGCAAGGGATGAGCAGTTCTTC; CDR3aa: CASSPGIARDEQFF
d_gene: TRBD2; abundance: .; v_gene: TRBV9; j_gene: TRBJ2-3; CDR3nt: TGTGCCAGCAGCGTGACTAGCGGGAGGGCCTCAGATACGCAGTATTTT; CDR3aa: CASSVTSGRASDTQYF
d_gene: TRBD2; abundance: .; v_gene: TRBV30; j_gene: TRBJ2-2; CDR3nt: TGTGCCTGGAGGCCACCCCTGGGGGGGACCGGGGAGCTGTTTTTT; CDR3aa: CAWRPPLGGTGELFF
d_gene: TRBD1; abundance: .; v_gene: TRBV7-7; j_gene: TRBJ1-1; CDR3nt: TGTGCTAGCAGCTACCACAGGGGCACTGAAGCTTTCTTT; CDR3aa: CASSYHRGTEAFF
d_gene: .; abundance: .; v_gene: TRBV4-1; j_gene: TRBJ1-5; CDR3nt: TGCGCCAGCAGCCAAGAGGACTCCTTCGGGCAGCCCCAGCATTTT; CDR3aa: CASSQEDSFGQPQHF
d_gene: .; abundance: .; v_gene: TRBV5-8; j_gene: TRBJ2-7; CDR3nt: TGTGCCAGCAGCCCGGGACTTTACGAGCAGTACTTC; CDR3aa: CASSPGLYEQYF
d_gene: TRBD1; abundance: few; v_gene: TRBV19; j_gene: TRBJ1-5; CDR3nt: TGTGCCAGTAGTTTAACAGGGGGCAACCAGCCCCAGCATTTT; CDR3aa: CASSLTGGNQPQHF
d_gene: TRBD2; abundance: .; v_gene: TRBV27; j_gene: TRBJ2-1; CDR3nt: TGTGCCAGCACCCTAGCGGGAGGCTCCTACAATGAGCAGTTCTTC; CDR3aa: CASTLAGGSYNEQFF
d_gene: .; abundance: .; v_gene: TRBV7-9; j_gene: TRBJ1-2; CDR3nt: TGTGCCGGACCCGACAGGAAGTATGGCTACACCTTC; CDR3aa: CAGPDRKYGYTF
d_gene: TRBD2; abundance: .; v_gene: TRBV4-3; j_gene: TRBJ2-1; CDR3nt: TGCGCCAGCAGCCAAGATTTGGGGGGGTACAATGAGCAGTTCTTC; CDR3aa: CASSQDLGGYNEQFF
d_gene: TRBD2; abundance: .; v_gene: TRBV7-2; j_gene: TRBJ2-7; CDR3nt: TGTGCCAGCAGCTTAGGGGGTAGCGGGTCCTACGAGCAGTACTTC; CDR3aa: CASSLGGSGSYEQYF
d_gene: TRBD2; abundance: few; v_gene: TRBV28; j_gene: TRBJ2-3; CDR3nt: TGTGCCAGTATCCCGGGGCTAGCGGAAACAGATACGCAGTATTTT; CDR3aa: CASIPGLAETDTQYF
d_gene: .; abundance: .; v_gene: TRBV6-1; j_gene: TRBJ2-2; CDR3nt: TGTGCCAGCAACCTAGACTTTACCGGGGAGCTGTTTTTT; CDR3aa: CASNLDFTGELFF
d_gene: .; abundance: .; v_gene: TRBV11-2; j_gene: TRBJ2-1; CDR3nt: TGTGCCAGCAGCTTAGGACTAGTTGGTCCGTTCTTC; CDR3aa: CASSLGLVGPFF
d_gene: TRBD1; abundance: once; v_gene: TRBV28; j_gene: TRBJ2-7; CDR3nt: TGTGCCAGCAGTTTGTACGGGACAGGGGCCTACGAGCAGTACTTC; CDR3aa: CASSLYGTGAYEQYF
d_gene: TRBD2; abundance: .; v_gene: TRBV27; j_gene: TRBJ2-1; CDR3nt: TGTGCCAGCAGTTTTCTCGGCGGGAGGACCAATGAGCAGTTCTTC; CDR3aa: CASSFLGGRTNEQFF
d_gene: TRBD1; abundance: .; v_gene: TRBV28; j_gene: TRBJ1-5; CDR3nt: TGTGCCAGCAGTTCCCAACTACAGGGGGCGAATCAGCCCCAGCATTTT; CDR3aa: CASSSQLQGANQPQHF
d_gene: .; abundance: .; v_gene: TRBV6-5; j_gene: TRBJ1-4; CDR3nt: TGTGCCAGCAGTTACTCTACAGTTCCAAGTAATGAAAAACTGTTTTTT; CDR3aa: CASSYSTVPSNEKLFF
d_gene: TRBD2; abundance: once; v_gene: TRBV5-1; j_gene: TRBJ2-7; CDR3nt: TGCGCCAGCAGCTTGGCTCCTAGCGGGTTGGGCGAGCAGTACTTC; CDR3aa: CASSLAPSGLGEQYF
d_gene: TRBD2; abundance: .; v_gene: TRBV5-1; j_gene: TRBJ2-3; CDR3nt: TGCGCCAGCAGCGTCCCGACTAGCGCTCAGACAGATACGCAGTATTTT; CDR3aa: CASSVPTSAQTDTQYF
d_gene: .; abundance: .; v_gene: TRBV2; j_gene: TRBJ2-7; CDR3nt: TGTGCCAGCAACCCAAGGGGACTGCGATCCTACGAGCAGTACTTC; CDR3aa: CASNPRGLRSYEQYF
d_gene: TRBD1; abundance: .; v_gene: TRBV19; j_gene: TRBJ2-3; CDR3nt: TGTGCCAGCTCGGGACAGGGGGTTCCAGATACGCAGTATTTT; CDR3aa: CASSGQGVPDTQYF
d_gene: .; abundance: .; v_gene: TRBV15; j_gene: TRBJ2-7; CDR3nt: TGTGCCACTTCGACCCCAGCAGGGCTCACCTACGAGCAGTACTTC; CDR3aa: CATSTPAGLTYEQYF
d_gene: .; abundance: .; v_gene: TRBV7-6; j_gene: TRBJ1-1; CDR3nt: TGTGCCAGCAGCCCCGGCAGGGCAAATGAAGCTTTCTTT; CDR3aa: CASSPGRANEAFF
d_gene: .; abundance: .; v_gene: TRBV27; j_gene: TRBJ2-7; CDR3nt: TGTGCCAGCAGTTTATCTTTATCCTACGAGCAGTACTTC; CDR3aa: CASSLSLSYEQYF
d_gene: TRBD1; abundance: .; v_gene: TRBV7-9; j_gene: TRBJ2-5; CDR3nt: TGTGCCAGCAGCTTGTTGACAGGGGGGGAGACCCAGTACTTC; CDR3aa: CASSLLTGGETQYF
d_gene: .; abundance: once; v_gene: TRBV27; j_gene: TRBJ2-2; CDR3nt: TGTGCCAGCAGTTTCGGTATCGCCGGGGAGCTGTTTTTT; CDR3aa: CASSFGIAGELFF
d_gene: TRBD2; abundance: .; v_gene: TRBV4-2; j_gene: TRBJ2-1; CDR3nt: TGTGCCAGCAGCCAAGATCCCGGGCTAGCGGGGGAGCAGTTCTTC; CDR3aa: CASSQDPGLAGEQFF
d_gene: .; abundance: .; v_gene: TRBV29-1; j_gene: TRBJ2-6; CDR3nt: TGCAGCGCATTGGGGGGGCGAGTCTCTGGGGCCAACGTCCTGACTTTC; CDR3aa: CSALGGRVSGANVLTF
d_gene: .; abundance: .; v_gene: TRBV28; j_gene: TRBJ1-1; CDR3nt: TGTGCCAGCAGTTTCACTGCTGAAGCTTTCTTT; CDR3aa: CASSFTAEAFF
d_gene: TRBD1; abundance: .; v_gene: TRBV4-3; j_gene: TRBJ2-1; CDR3nt: TGCGCCAGCAGCCAAGATTTGGGACAGGGAGGAGTTGAGCAGTTCTTC; CDR3aa: CASSQDLGQGGVEQFF
d_gene: .; abundance: .; v_gene: TRBV6-1; j_gene: TRBJ2-7; CDR3nt: TGTGCCAGCAGGAAAACGGGACTGGTATTTTACGAGCAGTACTTC; CDR3aa: CASRKTGLVFYEQYF
d_gene: .; abundance: .; v_gene: TRBV4-3; j_gene: TRBJ2-1; CDR3nt: TGCGCCAGCAGCCGGAGGGGCTCCTACAATGAGCAGTTCTTC; CDR3aa: CASSRRGSYNEQFF
d_gene: TRBD2; abundance: .; v_gene: TRBV6-1; j_gene: TRBJ2-3; CDR3nt: TGTGCCAGCAGTGTAAGCGGGAGTGGGTTGGGCACAGATACGCAGTATTTT; CDR3aa: CASSVSGSGLGTDTQYF
d_gene: TRBD1; abundance: .; v_gene: TRBV27; j_gene: TRBJ2-7; CDR3nt: TGTGCCAGCAGTCCGGGACAGATCATCTCCTACGAGCAGTACTTC; CDR3aa: CASSPGQIISYEQYF
d_gene: TRBD2; abundance: .; v_gene: TRBV7-2; j_gene: TRBJ2-1; CDR3nt: TGTGCCAGCAGCATGACTAGCTATGAGCAGTTCTTC; CDR3aa: CASSMTSYEQFF
d_gene: .; abundance: once; v_gene: TRBV4-2; j_gene: TRBJ1-1; CDR3nt: TGTGCCAGCAGCCAAGAAAGACAGATGAACACTGAAGCTTTCTTT; CDR3aa: CASSQERQMNTEAFF
d_gene: TRBD1; abundance: .; v_gene: TRBV10-1; j_gene: TRBJ2-5; CDR3nt: TGCGCCAGCAGTGAGTCGAGATGGCAGGGGGATGAGACCCAGTACTTC; CDR3aa: CASSESRWQGDETQYF
d_gene: TRBD2; abundance: .; v_gene: TRBV28; j_gene: TRBJ2-1; CDR3nt: TGTGCCACCCTCGGGGGGGCGGACAATGAGCAGTTCTTC; CDR3aa: CATLGGADNEQFF
d_gene: .; abundance: .; v_gene: TRBV28; j_gene: TRBJ1-5; CDR3nt: TGTGCCAGCACCCCCTGGGGCCTTAGCAATCAGCCCCAGCATTTT; CDR3aa: CASTPWGLSNQPQHF
d_gene: TRBD1; abundance: .; v_gene: TRBV29-1; j_gene: TRBJ2-2; CDR3nt: TGCAGCGTCTATTGGGCGGGGTGGGGCGATCGCAACAGGGGGCAGGACACCGGGGAGCTGTTTTTT; CDR3aa: CSVYWAGWGDRNRGQDTGELFF
d_gene: .; abundance: .; v_gene: TRBV19; j_gene: TRBJ2-3; CDR3nt: TGTGCCAGTAGTGCCACCGGGGGAACAGATACGCAGTATTTT; CDR3aa: CASSATGGTDTQYF
d_gene: .; abundance: .; v_gene: TRBV4-3; j_gene: TRBJ2-3; CDR3nt: TGCGCCAGCAGCCTAGGCACAGATACGCAGTATTTT; CDR3aa: CASSLGTDTQYF
d_gene: TRBD2; abundance: .; v_gene: TRBV28; j_gene: TRBJ2-7; CDR3nt: TGTGCCACCAAAGCGGGAGTTGGTTCGCCCCCCCACGAGCAGTACTTC; CDR3aa: CATKAGVGSPPHEQYF
d_gene: TRBD2; abundance: .; v_gene: TRBV11-2; j_gene: TRBJ2-7; CDR3nt: TGTGCCAGCAGCTTTGAGGCTAGCGGGTACGAGCAGTACTTC; CDR3aa: CASSFEASGYEQYF
d_gene: TRBD2; abundance: few; v_gene: TRBV5-1; j_gene: TRBJ2-2; CDR3nt: TGCGCCAGCAGCTTGGTTCTAGCGGATACCGGGGAGCTGTTTTTT; CDR3aa: CASSLVLADTGELFF
d_gene: TRBD1; abundance: .; v_gene: TRBV15; j_gene: TRBJ2-7; CDR3nt: TGTGCCACCAGCGGAATCCGGGACAGCGACTTCCGGCAGTACTTC; CDR3aa: CATSGIRDSDFRQYF
d_gene: TRBD2; abundance: once; v_gene: TRBV9; j_gene: TRBJ2-3; CDR3nt: TGTGCCAGCAGCGTAGCCCCGCGGGAGGGCCCGTCATCCACAGATACGCAGTATTTT; CDR3aa: CASSVAPREGPSSTDTQYF
d_gene: .; abundance: .; v_gene: TRBV19; j_gene: TRBJ1-2; CDR3nt: TGTGCCAGTAGTGCCGGGACACTCGCCTATGGCTACACCTTC; CDR3aa: CASSAGTLAYGYTF
d_gene: .; abundance: few; v_gene: TRBV6-5; j_gene: TRBJ2-1; CDR3nt: TGTGCCAGCACCTACGGAGGGGCTCAAGAGCAGTTCTTC; CDR3aa: CASTYGGAQEQFF
d_gene: .; abundance: .; v_gene: TRBV4-2; j_gene: TRBJ1-4; CDR3nt: TGTGCCAGCAGCCAAGCGGTTAATGAAAAACTGTTTTTT; CDR3aa: CASSQAVNEKLFF
d_gene: TRBD1; abundance: .; v_gene: TRBV28; j_gene: TRBJ2-7; CDR3nt: TGTGCCAGCAGTTCGGACTTAGGGACAGGGCGCGAGCAGTACTTC; CDR3aa: CASSSDLGTGREQYF
d_gene: .; abundance: .; v_gene: TRBV9; j_gene: TRBJ2-7; CDR3nt: TGTGCCAGCAGCGTAGGAGAAGCGGGCGAGCAGTACTTC; CDR3aa: CASSVGEAGEQYF
d_gene: .; abundance: once; v_gene: TRBV7-8; j_gene: TRBJ2-3; CDR3nt: TGTGCCAGCAGTTCGGAGCCCACAGATACGCAGTATTTT; CDR3aa: CASSSEPTDTQYF
d_gene: .; abundance: .; v_gene: TRBV5-6; j_gene: TRBJ1-1; CDR3nt: TGTGCCAGCAGCGTAGGCCCAGGCTACACTGAAGCTTTCTTT; CDR3aa: CASSVGPGYTEAFF